This T cell receptor beta chain was identified in a study of OX40 agonist ivuxolimab in advanced cancers. Overall study context: Patients took ivuxolimab, an agonistic anti-OX40 (CD134) antibody. Patients undergoing dose escalation presented with hepatocellular carcinoma, melanoma, renal cell or head and neck cancer. Patients with prior anti-PD-1, anti-PD-L1 or anti-CTLA-4 therapy were eligible; 40% had some.

The germline V gene encodes CDR1 LNHDA and CDR2 SQIVND (reference sequence). The CDR3 is made up of 14 amino acids. The assay was immunoSEQ multiplex PCR, and TCRdb's table has in-frame clones only and misses some. The repertoire holds 74,000 or so clones, roughly 87% seen once, with about 1.7% in the top ten. The source of this sequence is an adult with an advanced solid tumor such as melanoma, head and neck, liver or kidney cancer. The chain links TRBV19 to TRBJ2-5; no clear D gene. The end of the DNA is better explained by TRBJ2-7, so the J call may be wrong. The starting material was CD4+ or CD8+ T cells sorted from blood, obtained in a trial of the OX40 agonist ivuxolimab. DNA for the CDR3: TGTGCCAGTAGTATCCCGGGTCAGCCCTACGAGCAGTACTTC. It yields the protein CASSIPGQPYEQYF.